The source of this T cell receptor beta chain is a study of vaccination and CD4 T cells after COVID-19. The table lists this clonotype with a few counts. Its antigen is currently unknown. Oncomine TCR Beta short-read sequencing was applied to DNA from cultured CD4+ T cells. TCRdb reprocessed the PCR reads via MiXCR and lists one record per CDR3 protein. The table has more than 9,000 distinct CDR3 sequences, about 50% seen once. Noted treatment: roughly ten-day PBMC culture with coronavirus spike peptide pools or control peptides (ViraFEST assay). The origin of this receptor is a human donor who had recovered from COVID-19. Specimen: CD4+ T cells from blood, cultured in vitro.

This CDR3 reads CASTRDSSMNTEAFF. Here the CDR3 DNA reads TGTGCCAGCACCCGGGACAGCTCCATGAACACTGAAGCTTTCTTT. This chain uses TRBV6-1 with TRBJ1-1; 7 nucleotides line up with TRBD1. The CDR3 has 15 residues. From germline, CDR1 is MNHNS and CDR2 SASEGT. The trim removed 7 bases at V and 0 bases at J, leaving 8 bases unmatched.